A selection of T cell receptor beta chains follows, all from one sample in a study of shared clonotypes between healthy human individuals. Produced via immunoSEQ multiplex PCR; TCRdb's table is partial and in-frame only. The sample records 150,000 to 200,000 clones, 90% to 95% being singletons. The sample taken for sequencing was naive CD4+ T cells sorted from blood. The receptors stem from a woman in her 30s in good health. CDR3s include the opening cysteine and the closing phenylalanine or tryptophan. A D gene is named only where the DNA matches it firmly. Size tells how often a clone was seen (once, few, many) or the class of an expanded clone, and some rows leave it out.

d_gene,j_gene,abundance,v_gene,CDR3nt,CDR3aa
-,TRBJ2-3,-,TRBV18,TGTGCCAGCTCAACCTCCACAGATACGCAGTATTTT,CASSTSTDTQYF
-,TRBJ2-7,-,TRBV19,TGTGCCAGTAGTATGAGTCGTTGGGGGTACGAGCAGTACTTC,CASSMSRWGYEQYF
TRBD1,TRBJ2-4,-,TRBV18,TGTGCCAGCTCTCAGGGGGCCATAGCCAAAAACATTCAGTACTTC,CASSQGAIAKNIQYF
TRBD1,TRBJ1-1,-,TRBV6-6,TGTGCCAGCAGTTACCGGGACAGGGCCACTGAAGCTTTCTTT,CASSYRDRATEAFF
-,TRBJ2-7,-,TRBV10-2,TGCGCCAGCAGTGACCCCCCGGTGTGGGGCGAGCAGTACTTC,CASSDPPVWGEQYF
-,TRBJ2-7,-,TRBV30,TGTGCCTCTCGTCCAGGCCCAGGGGCCTACGAGCAGTACTTC,CASRPGPGAYEQYF
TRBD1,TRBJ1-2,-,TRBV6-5,TGTGCCAGCAGTTACCCAGGGACAGCTAACTATGGCTACACCTTC,CASSYPGTANYGYTF
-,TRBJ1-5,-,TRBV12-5,TGTGCTAGTGGTTTGCGGGTCATCTTACAAGGGGTGGCCTCAGATCAGCCCCAGCATTTT,CASGLRVILQGVASDQPQHF
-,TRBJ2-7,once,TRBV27,TGTGCCAGCAGTTTAAGGGCTGGCCTCTCCTACGAGCAGTACTTC,CASSLRAGLSYEQYF
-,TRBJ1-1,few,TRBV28,TGTGCCAGCAGTTTAGGGGACATGCGGGGATACACTGAAGCTTTCTTT,CASSLGDMRGYTEAFF